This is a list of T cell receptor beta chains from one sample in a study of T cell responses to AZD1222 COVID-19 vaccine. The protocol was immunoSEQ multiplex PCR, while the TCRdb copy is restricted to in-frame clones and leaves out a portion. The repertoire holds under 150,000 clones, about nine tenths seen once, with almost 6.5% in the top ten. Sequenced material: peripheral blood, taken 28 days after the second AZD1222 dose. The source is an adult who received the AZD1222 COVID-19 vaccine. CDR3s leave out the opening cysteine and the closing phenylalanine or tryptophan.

cdr3_aa: ASSLPLSGNTIY
v_call: TRBV5-6
j_call: TRBJ1-3

cdr3_aa: ASSLGRVTDTQY
v_call: TRBV5-4
j_call: TRBJ2-3

cdr3_aa: ASSPRGQSSLTNYGYT
v_call: TRBV18
j_call: TRBJ1-2

cdr3_aa: ASSPDGRGGYGYT
v_call: TRBV2
j_call: TRBJ1-2

cdr3_aa: ASSPDQGDYGYT
v_call: TRBV4-3
j_call: TRBJ1-2

cdr3_aa: ASSSLAGRSSYNEQF
v_call: TRBV7-9
j_call: TRBJ2-1

cdr3_aa: ASRIPGQRGYT
v_call: TRBV19
j_call: TRBJ1-2

cdr3_aa: ASRNTLAGWGNEQF
v_call: TRBV5-4
j_call: TRBJ2-1

cdr3_aa: ASRQYPGNEKLF
v_call: TRBV5-6
j_call: TRBJ1-4

cdr3_aa: ASSRRDRGPETQY
v_call: TRBV4-2
j_call: TRBJ2-5

cdr3_aa: SASSDSGANVLT
v_call: TRBV20-1
j_call: TRBJ2-6

cdr3_aa: ASSRPGQYEQY
v_call: TRBV6-5
j_call: TRBJ2-7

cdr3_aa: ASSSGTPSSYNEQF
v_call: TRBV14
j_call: TRBJ2-1

cdr3_aa: SVGTGGAGYT
v_call: TRBV29-1
j_call: TRBJ1-2

cdr3_aa: ASSLGDVRGETQY
v_call: TRBV7-8
j_call: TRBJ2-5

cdr3_aa: ASSLRQGYEQY
v_call: TRBV5-4
j_call: TRBJ2-7

cdr3_aa: ASSSRDARNTEAF
v_call: TRBV7-8
j_call: TRBJ1-1

cdr3_aa: ASSLEVNEQF
v_call: TRBV7-2
j_call: TRBJ2-1

cdr3_aa: ASSAQEWVEQY
v_call: TRBV7-6
j_call: TRBJ2-7

cdr3_aa: ASSLGHLTNEKLF
v_call: TRBV11-2
j_call: TRBJ1-4

cdr3_aa: ASSSSGDTQY
v_call: TRBV6-5
j_call: TRBJ2-3

cdr3_aa: ASSQETRNEAF
v_call: TRBV4-3
j_call: TRBJ1-1

cdr3_aa: ASSPTGVANYGYT
v_call: TRBV6-5
j_call: TRBJ1-2

cdr3_aa: ASSDGLGPQMEQY
v_call: TRBV18
j_call: TRBJ2-7

cdr3_aa: ASSFSLSNQPQH
v_call: TRBV5-6
j_call: TRBJ1-5

cdr3_aa: ASSYSEQPQH
v_call: TRBV6-6
j_call: TRBJ1-5

cdr3_aa: ASSWTGSNTEAF
v_call: TRBV5-1
j_call: TRBJ1-1

cdr3_aa: ASVPGETQY
v_call: TRBV10-1
j_call: TRBJ2-5

cdr3_aa: ASSSFGPRETQY
v_call: TRBV7-8
j_call: TRBJ2-5

cdr3_aa: ASSSRGGGETQY
v_call: TRBV27
j_call: TRBJ2-5

cdr3_aa: ASSAGTVYNEQF
v_call: TRBV7-9
j_call: TRBJ2-1

cdr3_aa: ASSARGNYGYT
v_call: TRBV2
j_call: TRBJ1-2

cdr3_aa: ASSEGLANEQF
v_call: TRBV5-1
j_call: TRBJ2-1

cdr3_aa: ASSQPGQGVSTEAF
v_call: TRBV4-2
j_call: TRBJ1-1

cdr3_aa: ATSDLIGVDTQY
v_call: TRBV24-1
j_call: TRBJ2-3

cdr3_aa: ASSRDREEEKLF
v_call: TRBV6-5
j_call: TRBJ1-4

cdr3_aa: ASSIQGRTY
v_call: TRBV19
j_call: TRBJ2-7

cdr3_aa: ARMSRGTTLYEQY
v_call: TRBV11-3
j_call: TRBJ2-7

cdr3_aa: ASSEVDYTGELF
v_call: TRBV2
j_call: TRBJ2-2